This T cell receptor (beta chain) was sequenced during a study of beta chain features in type 1 diabetes. Using CD45RO/CCR7/CD25/CD127/CD95/CD27, CD4+ naive, central memory, regulatory and stem cell-like memory cells were sorted. General observations from the study: When Type 1 diabetes patients were examined, their TCRB CDR3s proved moderately but significantly shorter in all four CD4+ subsets. Reduced insertions and increased deletions marked VDJ junctions in type 1 diabetes patients.

The sequenced template was cDNA made from the entire isolated RNA. Generated by immunoSEQ multiplex PCR, the TCRdb table keeps only in-frame clones and is missing some. The data contain almost 350,000 clones, around 8.5% of them seen just once; the ten biggest clones take up 1%. This clone was seen a handful of times. Antigen specificity is unknown. The CDR3 consists of 15 residues. Trimming pared 5 bases from V and 4 bases from J, leaving 17 bases between. CDR1 is MNHNS, CDR2 SASEGT, per germline. The chain recombines TRBV6-1 with TRBJ1-2; TRBD1 is a possible D gene (6 bases). The TCR was taken from a man aged 25 to 40 with type 1 diabetes. Sample: central memory CD4+ T cells from blood. The CDR3 DNA follows: TGTGCCAGCAGTCGAGCCCGGACAGTCACCTATGGCTACACCTTC. Its protein product is CASSRARTVTYGYTF.